A single sample is the source of the 11 T cell receptor beta chains below, sequenced in a study of blood T cell repertoires in COVID-19. TCRdb's copy holds only in-frame clones and misses some; the assay was immunoSEQ multiplex PCR. The sample records hundreds of thousands of clones, about nine tenths being singletons. Sample: peripheral blood. Receptors were obtained from a woman in her late teens or twenties with acute or convalescent COVID-19.

The chain carries TRBV19 and TRBJ1-2, with D tentatively TRBD1 (6 bases). This CDR3 has 13 amino acids. Germline values: CDR1 LNHDA, CDR2 SQIVND (reference sequence). The V gene lost 7 bases and the J gene lost 2 bases, with 11 bases spanning the gap. The CDR3 sequence is CASTRTANYGYTF. The DNA of the CDR3 is TGTGCCAGTACTCGGACAGCCAACTATGGCTACACCTTC.

The V and J genes are TRBV19 and TRBJ1-5; 7 bases fit TRBD1. Losses at the gene ends were 5 bases for V and 4 bases for J; bases not matched to a gene: 5. Looked up from germline, CDR1 is LNHDA and CDR2 is SQIVND (reference sequence). CDR3 length: 14 amino acids. CDR3 amino acids: CASSYLDRNQPQHF. In nucleotides, the CDR3 is TGTGCCAGTAGTTATCTGGACAGGAATCAGCCCCAGCATTTT.

This clone was seen only a few times. The same CDR3 arises from other DNA sequences in this sample as well. The J gene is TRBJ2-3, the V gene TRBV6-4, with 7 bases that match TRBD1. The germline V gene has CDR1 MRHNA and CDR2 SNTAGT. V lost 0 bases and J lost 3; bases outside the gene matches: 0. The CDR3 covers 14 residues. The CDR3 nucleotides are TGTGCCAGCAGTGACTCGACAGGGACAGATACGCAGTATTTT. Protein sequence: CASSDSTGTDTQYF.

The rearrangement uses TRBV29-1 and TRBJ2-7; maybe TRBD2 (5 bases). The V end lost 6 bases, the J end lost 3 bases, and 12 bases lay between the germline ends. The V gene's germline CDR1 is SQVTM and CDR2 ANQGSEA. The CDR3 length is 12 residues. CDR3 nucleotide sequence: TGCAGCGTCTACGAGGGTGGCTACGAGCAGTACTTC. As protein: CSVYEGGYEQYF.

V and J are TRBV7-9 and TRBJ1-2; D ambiguous. The V end lost 5 bases, the J end lost 8 bases, and 9 bases lay between the germline ends. The length of the CDR3 is 11 residues. Germline V gene data show CDR1 as SEHNR and CDR2 as FQNEAQ (reference sequence). CDR3 sequence reads: CASSRLEGYTF. The CDR3 DNA reads TGTGCCAGCAGCCGTTTAGAAGGCTACACCTTC.

This chain connects TRBV12-5 to TRBJ2-1; 9 bases align to TRBD1. Germline V CDR1 and CDR2: LGHNT, FRNRAP. After removal of 3 bases from V and 5 bases from J, the junction contained 17 bases not matched to a gene. The CDR3 runs to 19 residues. CDR3 in DNA: TGTGCTAGTGGTTTACCGGGACAGGGTGTTGCTACGGAAGACAATGAGCAGTTCTTC. It translates to CASGLPGQGVATEDNEQFF.

Of note for this clone: Its ends do not fully match the called genes, so a read error is possible. The J gene is TRBJ1-3, the V gene TRBV7-7; D uncertain. The germline V gene has CDR1 SSHAT and CDR2 FNYEAQ (reference sequence). The CDR3 has 16 residues. This CDR3 reads CASSPKNAGSGDTIYF. The CDR3 DNA is TGTGCCAGCAGCCCAAAAAATGCGGGCAGTGGAGACACCATATATTTT. Drawing the rest from reference TRBV7-7 and TRBJ1-3, the complete variable domain is GAGVSQSPRYKVTKRGQDVTLRCDPISSHATLYWYQQALGQGPEFLTYFNYEAQPDKSGLPSDRFSAERPEGSISTLTIQRTEQRDSAMYRCASSPKNAGSGDTIYFGEGSWLTVV.

The chain employs TRBV3-1 (or the pseudogene TRBV3-2) and TRBJ2-7; D gene ambiguous. Trimming removed 5 bases from V and 0 bases from J, with 5 bases in between. Germline CDR1 and CDR2: LGHDT and YNNKEL (reference sequence). The CDR3 covers 12 residues. This chain's CDR3 is CASSFSSYEQYF. DNA of the CDR3: TGTGCCAGCAGCTTCAGCTCCTACGAGCAGTACTTC.

V is TRBV12-5 and J is TRBJ1-1, with D possibly TRBD1 on 6 matching bases. The V gene lost 6 bases and the J gene lost 11 bases, with 13 bases spanning the gap. The CDR3 extends over 11 amino acids. Germline V gene lookup returns CDR1 LGHNT and CDR2 FRNRAP. The CDR3 bases are TGTGCTAGTGGGCCCAGGGGTTTGGCTTTCTTT. Translated, it gives CASGPRGLAFF.

This clone was detected only once. V is TRBV6-4 and J is TRBJ2-1; TRBD2 matches at 10 bases. J gave up 4 bases and V 6 bases, and 6 bases lay outside the gene matches. CDR3 length: 15 amino acids. Germline CDR1 reads MRHNA; CDR2 reads SNTAGT. The CDR3 DNA reads TGTGCCAGCAGAATAGCGGGGGGACAGTACAATGAGCAGTTCTTC. Amino acids: CASRIAGGQYNEQFF.

V usage is TRBV24-1 and J usage is TRBJ1-5, with no clear D. Germline V gene lookup returns CDR1 KGHDR and CDR2 SFDVKD. The CDR3 is 16 amino acids. The germline V and J ends were trimmed by 3 bases and 4 bases, with 15 bases remaining between them. As DNA, the CDR3 is TGTGCCACCAGTGATCCGTCCCTAGGTTCTAATCAGCCCCAGCATTTT. Protein: CATSDPSLGSNQPQHF.